Detailed here is one TCR beta chain. The antigen this receptor binds is unknown. No much larger clone exists at a distance of one base, and base qualities are not known. Here V drops 0 bases and J drops 3 bases, and the junction holds 9 bases not matched to any gene. The CDR3 numbers 16 residues from cysteine through phenylalanine. The read is trimmed to its CDR3 DNA, 48 bases read in frame from base 1. As encoded in the germline V gene, CDR1 is SGDLS while CDR2 is YYNGEE. TCR beta CDR3 regions were amplified from RNA transcripts. The first round of RT-PCR for the TCR CDR3 was performed with the HTBI primer set and the Qiagen OneStep RT-PCR kit. Libraries were constructed in a second round of multiplex PCR, after which size selection and purification were carried out. The libraries were sequenced on an Illumina HiSeq2000 using paired-end 100 bp reads. Per the authors' processing: Raw data were processed with SOAPnuke, discarding reads with adapters, uncalled bases, mean Phred below 15, or no exact constant-primer or identifier match. COPE v1.2.5 was used to merge high-quality paired reads, and clonotypes were defined as unique nucleotide sequences. MiTCR v1.1 was used to align the clonotypes against IMGT TRBV, TRBD and TRBJ reference segments. The analysis included only V-J combinations with a frequency above 0.0001, which together covered approximately 99% of the repertoires. The TCS score was defined as the ratio of F50 (clonal expansion) to E x V (chaos), calculated using BLOSUM62-based TCRdist between CDR3 peptides within each V-J. Welch's t-statistics and random forest reduced 450 to 600 V-J features to roughly 13, which were used in a naive Bayes classifier (R e1071). The similarity between thyroid and blood repertoires was quantified using the Morisita-Horn index. TCRdb handled the public reads itself, with Q25 trimming in fastp and clone calling in MiXCR, and kept productive beta chains. Each entry is one CDR3 protein sequence, shown with its most common DNA and genes. None of the V and J calls come from the authors' own analysis; TCRdb made them. The sample table shows almost 600,000 distinct CDR3 sequences, and 46% are seen once. The biggest ten clones account for approximately 7.5% of the sample.

Stable Graves' hyperthyroidism was defined as the absence of progression to ophthalmopathy over 18 months of follow-up. The hyperthyroidism patients were between 18 and 65 years old and newly diagnosed, with a disease duration of less than 2 months. The study excluded patients with uncontrolled infections, other autoimmune diseases, pregnancy or lactation. Diagnoses were established on the basis of clinical symptoms, serum thyroxine and TRAb, thyroid ultrasound, and orbital computed tomography. Trizol reagent was used to extract total RNA, and RNA quality was then checked on an Agilent 2100 Bioanalyzer. These data belong to a study of T cells in Graves' hyperthyroidism and ophthalmopathy (dated by TCRdb to about 2019). General notes on the study: A discovery cohort of fewer than 110 patients, approximately 44 with Graves' ophthalmopathy and 55 to 65 with stable Graves' hyperthyroidism, was used to find distinguishing TCR V-J signatures. According to the paper, TCR Vbeta CDR3 sequencing was carried out on 120 to 150 peripheral blood samples, which came from approximately 43 ophthalmopathy, approximately 78 hyperthyroidism and some 17 progressor patients. Prospective prediction of ophthalmopathy was tested in an independent validation cohort of 18 to 20 hyperthyroidism patients and some 17 patients who later progressed to ophthalmopathy. After blood sampling, hyperthyroidism patients were treated with methimazole at a starting dose of 30 mg daily, and ophthalmopathy patients were treated with high-dose intravenous methylprednisolone. In several Graves' hyperthyroidism patients, the study also compared T-cell repertoires from thyroid tissue with T-cell repertoires from blood. The 95 to 100 discovery patients were divided at random into training and test sets in a 7:3 ratio. What the research found in general, with its limitations: Sample size was not statistically predetermined, and investigators were not blinded to group allocation. Most expanded thyroid clonotypes (frequency above 0.001) were also detected in blood, a finding suggesting that blood repertoires may reflect thyroid immune responses. A model built on a 13 V-J signature distinguished ophthalmopathy from stable hyperthyroidism, reaching 87.88% sensitivity and about 81% specificity in cross-validation and 80%/75% in testing. During validation, the model predicted progression to ophthalmopathy a median of about 6.3 months ahead of onset, with more than 60% sensitivity and less than 85% specificity.

The sequence came from a woman younger than 30 with Graves' hyperthyroidism. Sequencing input: peripheral blood or thyroid tissue (not recorded which). The chain joins TRBV9 to TRBJ2-7, with 7 bases in between that match TRBD2. The nucleotide sequence reads as follows: TGTGCCAGCAGCGTAGGGGTAAAAGCGGGACTCTACGAGCAGTACTTC. Its coded protein is CASSVGVKAGLYEQYF.